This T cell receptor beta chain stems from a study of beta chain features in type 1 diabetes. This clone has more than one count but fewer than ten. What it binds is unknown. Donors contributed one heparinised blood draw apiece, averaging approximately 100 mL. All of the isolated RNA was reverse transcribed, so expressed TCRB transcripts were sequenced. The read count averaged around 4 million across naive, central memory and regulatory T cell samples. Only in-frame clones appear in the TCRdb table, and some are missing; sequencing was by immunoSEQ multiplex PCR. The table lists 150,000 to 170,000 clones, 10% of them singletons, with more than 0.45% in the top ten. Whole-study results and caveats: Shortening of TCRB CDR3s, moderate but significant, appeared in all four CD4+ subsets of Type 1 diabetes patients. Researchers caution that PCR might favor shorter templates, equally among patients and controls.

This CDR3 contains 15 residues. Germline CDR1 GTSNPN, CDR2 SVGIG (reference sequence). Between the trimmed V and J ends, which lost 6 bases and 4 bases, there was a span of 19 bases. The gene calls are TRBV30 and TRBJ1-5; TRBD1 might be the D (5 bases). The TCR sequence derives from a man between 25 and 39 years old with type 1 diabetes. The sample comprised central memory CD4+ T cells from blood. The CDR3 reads CACAPGAGGNQPQHF. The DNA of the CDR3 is TGTGCCTGCGCTCCCGGGGCCGGGGGGAATCAGCCCCAGCATTTT.